A selection of T cell receptor beta chains follows, all from one sample in a study of cytomegalovirus exposure and HLA in healthy donors. Libraries were prepared by immunoSEQ multiplex PCR; TCRdb keeps only in-frame clonotypes and omits some of them. The sample comprises 100,000 to 140,000 clones, more than 70% of which are singletons, and roughly 2.3% rests with the top ten. The sequencing sample was made of PBMCs. All receptors come from a man younger than 35 in good health and CMV-seronegative. The CDR3 runs from the conserved cysteine through the conserved F or W. Each record gives: clone size, V gene, J gene, D gene, CDR3 protein, CDR3 DNA. A D gene is named only where the DNA matches it firmly. The size entry is marked missing in some rows and otherwise reads once, few, many or a size class.

clone size: -; V gene: TRBV5-1; J gene: TRBJ2-1; D gene: TRBD1; CDR3 protein: CASRIRDRGNEQFF; CDR3 DNA: TGCGCCAGCAGAATCCGGGACAGGGGCAATGAGCAGTTCTTC
clone size: few; V gene: TRBV7-2; J gene: TRBJ1-1; D gene: TRBD1; CDR3 protein: CASSVRQGRSEAFF; CDR3 DNA: TGTGCCAGCAGCGTAAGACAGGGGAGGTCAGAAGCTTTCTTT
clone size: -; V gene: TRBV7-5; J gene: TRBJ1-1; D gene: -; CDR3 protein: CARSLHDRGNTEAFF; CDR3 DNA: TGTGCCAGAAGTTTGCACGACAGGGGGAACACTGAAGCTTTCTTT
clone size: few; V gene: TRBV4-3; J gene: TRBJ1-4; D gene: -; CDR3 protein: CASSQVGTGKKLFF; CDR3 DNA: TGCGCCAGCAGCCAAGTTGGTACGGGGAAAAAACTGTTTTTT
clone size: -; V gene: TRBV18; J gene: TRBJ2-3; D gene: TRBD1; CDR3 protein: CASSLGTRGPTDTQYF; CDR3 DNA: TGTGCCAGCTCACTGGGAACCAGGGGGCCCACAGATACGCAGTATTTT
clone size: -; V gene: TRBV15; J gene: TRBJ2-2; D gene: TRBD1; CDR3 protein: CATSRGGTGRNTGELFF; CDR3 DNA: TGTGCCACCAGCAGAGGCGGGACAGGGCGGAACACCGGGGAGCTGTTTTTT
clone size: -; V gene: TRBV15; J gene: TRBJ2-5; D gene: TRBD2; CDR3 protein: CATSSLAGQETQYF; CDR3 DNA: TGTGCCACCAGCAGCCTAGCGGGACAAGAGACCCAGTACTTC
clone size: -; V gene: TRBV19; J gene: TRBJ2-7; D gene: TRBD1; CDR3 protein: CASRDPGTGRYEQYF; CDR3 DNA: TGTGCCAGTAGAGACCCCGGGACAGGGCGTTACGAGCAGTACTTC
clone size: -; V gene: TRBV14; J gene: TRBJ1-3; D gene: -; CDR3 protein: CASSQVKRSAGNTIYF; CDR3 DNA: TGTGCCAGCAGCCAAGTAAAGCGTTCGGCTGGAAACACCATATATTTT
clone size: -; V gene: TRBV5-1; J gene: TRBJ1-6; D gene: TRBD1; CDR3 protein: CASSLAGTGRSPLHF; CDR3 DNA: TGCGCCAGCAGCTTGGCCGGGACAGGGCGCTCACCCCTCCACTTT
clone size: -; V gene: TRBV9; J gene: TRBJ1-3; D gene: TRBD1; CDR3 protein: CASSPRQGRFSGNTIYF; CDR3 DNA: TGTGCCAGCAGCCCCCGACAGGGTCGTTTCTCTGGAAACACCATATATTTT
clone size: once; V gene: TRBV15; J gene: TRBJ2-3; D gene: -; CDR3 protein: CATSRYYRDGTDTQYF; CDR3 DNA: TGTGCCACCAGCAGATACTACAGGGACGGCACAGATACGCAGTATTTT
clone size: few; V gene: TRBV4-3; J gene: TRBJ1-6; D gene: -; CDR3 protein: CASSQRDSPGNSPLHF; CDR3 DNA: TGCGCCAGCAGCCAACGAGACAGCCCTGGGAATTCACCCCTCCACTTT
clone size: few; V gene: TRBV7-8; J gene: TRBJ1-2; D gene: -; CDR3 protein: CASSLTSNYGYTF; CDR3 DNA: TGTGCCAGCAGCTTGACAAGTAACTATGGCTACACCTTC
clone size: -; V gene: TRBV14; J gene: TRBJ2-1; D gene: -; CDR3 protein: CASSQDWTQQFF; CDR3 DNA: TGTGCCAGCAGCCAAGATTGGACTCAGCAGTTCTTC
clone size: few; V gene: TRBV5-6; J gene: TRBJ1-1; D gene: -; CDR3 protein: CASSSTGIEAFF; CDR3 DNA: TGTGCCAGCAGCTCTACAGGGATTGAAGCTTTCTTT
clone size: once; V gene: TRBV27; J gene: TRBJ2-5; D gene: TRBD1; CDR3 protein: CASSDGTQGVQETQYF; CDR3 DNA: TGTGCCAGCAGCGACGGGACACAGGGGGTCCAAGAGACCCAGTACTTC
clone size: -; V gene: TRBV19; J gene: TRBJ2-3; D gene: -; CDR3 protein: CASSIGGTDTQYF; CDR3 DNA: TGTGCCAGTAGTATAGGAGGCACAGATACGCAGTATTTT
clone size: -; V gene: TRBV5-8; J gene: TRBJ2-5; D gene: TRBD2; CDR3 protein: CASSPGTSGAQETQYF; CDR3 DNA: TGTGCCAGCAGCCCAGGGACTAGCGGAGCCCAAGAGACCCAGTACTTC
clone size: few; V gene: TRBV19; J gene: TRBJ2-2; D gene: -; CDR3 protein: CASNPGNTGELFF; CDR3 DNA: TGTGCCAGTAACCCGGGGAACACCGGGGAGCTGTTTTTT
clone size: -; V gene: TRBV7-6; J gene: TRBJ2-7; D gene: TRBD2; CDR3 protein: CASSLAMSGGAHEQYF; CDR3 DNA: TGTGCCAGCAGCTTAGCGATGAGCGGGGGGGCACACGAGCAGTACTTC
clone size: -; V gene: TRBV5-4; J gene: TRBJ2-7; D gene: -; CDR3 protein: CASSLGGQTYEQYF; CDR3 DNA: TGTGCCAGCAGCTTGGGAGGACAGACCTACGAGCAGTACTTC
clone size: -; V gene: TRBV28; J gene: TRBJ1-6; D gene: -; CDR3 protein: CASRPSRTGQLVSPLHF; CDR3 DNA: TGTGCCAGCAGGCCCAGCCGGACCGGACAGTTGGTTTCACCCCTCCACTTT
clone size: -; V gene: TRBV7-8; J gene: TRBJ1-1; D gene: TRBD1; CDR3 protein: CASSLGGQENTEAFF; CDR3 DNA: TGTGCCAGCAGCTTAGGGGGACAGGAGAACACTGAAGCTTTCTTT
clone size: -; V gene: TRBV9; J gene: TRBJ1-1; D gene: -; CDR3 protein: CASSDGSQNTEAFF; CDR3 DNA: TGTGCCAGCAGCGACGGGTCCCAGAACACTGAAGCTTTCTTT
clone size: -; V gene: TRBV11-3; J gene: TRBJ2-1; D gene: TRBD2; CDR3 protein: CASSLETSGGDNEQFF; CDR3 DNA: TGTGCCAGCAGCTTAGAAACTAGCGGGGGGGACAATGAGCAGTTCTTC
clone size: few; V gene: TRBV4-1; J gene: TRBJ2-7; D gene: TRBD2; CDR3 protein: CASSYRTGGSYEQYF; CDR3 DNA: TGCGCCAGCAGCTATCGGACGGGAGGCTCCTACGAGCAGTACTTC
clone size: -; V gene: TRBV7-8; J gene: TRBJ2-3; D gene: -; CDR3 protein: CASSLDPWETDRRGTDTQYF; CDR3 DNA: TGTGCCAGCAGCTTAGATCCCTGGGAAACCGACCGGAGGGGCACAGATACGCAGTATTTT
clone size: -; V gene: TRBV6-5; J gene: TRBJ1-2; D gene: TRBD1; CDR3 protein: CASRQRDRGDGYTF; CDR3 DNA: TGTGCCAGCAGACAACGGGACAGGGGGGATGGCTACACCTTC
clone size: -; V gene: TRBV9; J gene: TRBJ1-2; D gene: -; CDR3 protein: CASSVELGPPVNYGYTF; CDR3 DNA: TGTGCCAGCAGCGTAGAACTAGGACCGCCGGTCAACTATGGCTACACCTTC
clone size: few; V gene: TRBV2; J gene: TRBJ1-1; D gene: TRBD1; CDR3 protein: CASRGQGPSKEAFF; CDR3 DNA: TGTGCCAGCAGGGGACAGGGCCCGTCCAAGGAAGCTTTCTTT
clone size: -; V gene: TRBV16; J gene: TRBJ1-6; D gene: TRBD1; CDR3 protein: CASSHSGTANSPLHF; CDR3 DNA: TGTGCCAGCAGCCATTCCGGGACAGCGAATTCACCCCTCCACTTT
clone size: -; V gene: TRBV6-1; J gene: TRBJ1-2; D gene: -; CDR3 protein: CASSEGGVPYGYTF; CDR3 DNA: TGTGCCAGCAGTGAAGGGGGGGTACCCTATGGCTACACCTTC
clone size: -; V gene: TRBV13; J gene: TRBJ2-7; D gene: -; CDR3 protein: CASSPVTGMGSYEQYF; CDR3 DNA: TGTGCCAGCAGCCCAGTTACAGGTATGGGCTCCTACGAGCAGTACTTC
clone size: -; V gene: TRBV4-2; J gene: TRBJ2-2; D gene: -; CDR3 protein: CASSQDGSEPGELFF; CDR3 DNA: TGTGCCAGCAGCCAAGATGGGAGCGAGCCCGGGGAGCTGTTTTTT
clone size: -; V gene: TRBV7-9; J gene: TRBJ2-2; D gene: -; CDR3 protein: CASSLGTYFGELFF; CDR3 DNA: TGTGCCAGCAGCCTCGGGACTTACTTCGGGGAGCTGTTTTTT
clone size: -; V gene: TRBV9; J gene: TRBJ2-7; D gene: -; CDR3 protein: CASSTGLFTEQYF; CDR3 DNA: TGTGCCAGCAGCACCGGACTATTTACGGAGCAGTACTTC